The present TCR beta chain was sequenced within a study of CXCR3-negative and CXCR3-positive naive CD8 T cells. The TRB libraries of cDNA were built by UMI-labeled 5' RACE. TCRdb reprocessed the 5' RACE reads and stores each CDR3 protein as one record, lacking DNA. This repertoire includes around 140,000 distinct CDR3 sequences. The CDR3 extends over 18 amino acids. Germline values: CDR1 LGHNA, CDR2 YNFKEQ. The receptor was isolated from a human donor in good health. Some clones in this sample may be carry-over from other donors' samples. The rearrangement joins TRBV4-2 to TRBJ1-5; without DNA, the TCRdb call of TRBD1 cannot be checked. Material: naive CXCR3- CD8+ T cells from blood. Sample subset: CD45RO-CCR7+CD27+CD95- naive CD8+ T cells lacking CXCR3 (TNR3-). The chain's CDR3 is CASSQEIPWGQGNQPQHF.